The rows below give T cell receptor beta chains drawn from one sample of a study of shared clonotypes between healthy human individuals. The table came from immunoSEQ multiplex PCR; TCRdb's copy has only in-frame clones and leaves some out. Of under 2,000,000 clones listed, roughly 95% are singletons. The specimen sequenced was naive CD8+ T cells sorted from blood. The receptors shown here come from a man aged 18-30 years in good health. Both conserved end residues are part of each CDR3. A D gene is named only where the DNA matches it firmly. Rows may omit the clone size; those that give it use once, few, many or a size class.

>TRBJ1-5|TRBD1|TRBV19|NA
TGTGCCAGTAGCCCGACAGGGTCAAATCAGCCCCAGCATTTT
CASSPTGSNQPQHF
>TRBJ1-2|NA|TRBV6-5|NA
TGTGCCAGCAGTTACCTAGAGGGGGTACGGGGCTACACCTTC
CASSYLEGVRGYTF
>TRBJ2-7|TRBD1|TRBV5-8|NA
TGTGCCAGCAGCCGCAGGGGGACGTACGAGCAGTACTTC
CASSRRGTYEQYF
>TRBJ2-5|TRBD2|TRBV5-4|NA
TGTGCCAGCGCTTGGGCGGGGGGGCAGGAGACCCAGTACTTC
CASAWAGGQETQYF
>TRBJ2-5|NA|TRBV7-9|NA
TGTGCCAGCAGCGCCTATAGGGGAGGAGAGACCCAGTACTTC
CASSAYRGGETQYF
>TRBJ1-5|TRBD1|TRBV28|NA
TGTGCCAGCAGCTTCGGACAGGGGCTAGAGCAGCCCCAGCATTTT
CASSFGQGLEQPQHF
>TRBJ2-1|NA|TRBV27|once
TGTGCCAGCAGGCAAGGGGTTGAGCAGTTCTTC
CASRQGVEQFF
>TRBJ2-7|NA|TRBV6-5|NA
TGTGCCAGCAGTTACTCGGAGCGGTTCGACTACGAGCAGTACTTC
CASSYSERFDYEQYF
>TRBJ1-2|NA|TRBV27|NA
TGTGCCAGCAGCACCCAGGGCTATGGCTACACCTTC
CASSTQGYGYTF
>TRBJ2-5|TRBD1|TRBV27|NA
TGTGCCAGCAGTCCCGAGGGGGCTCGAGAGACCCAGTACTTC
CASSPEGARETQYF
>TRBJ2-2|NA|TRBV6-5|NA
TGTGCCAGCAGTTACTCGACAGGGAACACCGGGGAGCTGTTTTTT
CASSYSTGNTGELFF
>TRBJ1-2|NA|TRBV6-5|NA
TGTGCCAGCAGTTCCACAGGGCCCTACTATGGCTACACCTTC
CASSSTGPYYGYTF
>TRBJ2-1|NA|TRBV4-1|NA
TGCGCCAGCAGCTTGTTCAATGAGCAGTTCTTC
CASSLFNEQFF
>TRBJ1-6|NA|TRBV30|NA
TGTGCCTGGAGTAGCACCGATAATTCACCCCTCCACTTT
CAWSSTDNSPLHF
>TRBJ2-7|NA|TRBV5-4|NA
TGTGCCAGCAGCCCGGGACTGGCCTACGAGCAGTACTTC
CASSPGLAYEQYF
>TRBJ1-2|NA|TRBV19|NA
TGTGCCAGTAGTGTACCCTTGGGGTCACGGATCCCTTCGGTTGGTGGCTACACCTTC
CASSVPLGSRIPSVGGYTF
>TRBJ1-2|TRBD1|TRBV27|NA
TGTGCCAGCAGGGCAGGGGGATATGGCTACACCTTC
CASRAGGYGYTF
>TRBJ2-3|NA|TRBV4-3|NA
TGCGCCAGCAGCCAAGATTTCCCCGGGGCAGAGAGCACAGATACGCAGTATTTT
CASSQDFPGAESTDTQYF
>TRBJ1-5|TRBD1|TRBV19|once
TGTGCCAGTCGCCTTTGGACAGGACTAAATCAGCCCCAGCATTTT
CASRLWTGLNQPQHF
>TRBJ2-7|NA|TRBV7-2|NA
TGTGCCAGCAGCTTAGTTGTGGGCCGCGAGCAGTACTTC
CASSLVVGREQYF
>TRBJ1-5|NA|TRBV27|NA
TGTGCCAGCAGTTCGGGGGGGCCGTACTTCAATCAGCCCCAGCATTTT
CASSSGGPYFNQPQHF
>TRBJ2-2|TRBD2|TRBV2|NA
TGTGCCAGCAGTGGGACTAGCGGGAGTACCGGGGAGCTGTTTTTT
CASSGTSGSTGELFF
>TRBJ2-2|NA|TRBV27|NA
TGTGCCAGCAGTGATACAGGGTACACCGGGGAGCTGTTTTTT
CASSDTGYTGELFF
>TRBJ1-5|NA|TRBV7-9|NA
TGTGCCAGCAGCTTAGGAGAGAACGGCAATCAGCCCCAGCATTTT
CASSLGENGNQPQHF
>TRBJ1-5|NA|TRBV15|NA
TGTGCCACCAGCAGAGATCGAGGACAGCCCCAGCATTTT
CATSRDRGQPQHF
>TRBJ1-2|TRBD1|TRBV12-5|NA
TGTGCTAGTGGTTTGGAGACAGGGGTTGGTGGCTACACCTTC
CASGLETGVGGYTF
>TRBJ2-7|NA|TRBV6-5|NA
TGTGCCAGCAGCCCTGAACAGGGTTTTAGCTACGAGCAGTACTTC
CASSPEQGFSYEQYF
>TRBJ2-5|TRBD2|TRBV29-1|NA
TGCAGCGTTGGCCCCGAAACTAGCGCGCAAGAGACCCAGTACTTC
CSVGPETSAQETQYF